This TCR beta chain was recovered during a study of blood T cell repertoires in COVID-19. CDR1 and CDR2 (germline): SGHRS, YFSETQ. This CDR3 region has 14 residues. V was pared by 0 bases and J by 4 bases, with 8 bases between. Measured with immunoSEQ multiplex PCR; TCRdb has only the in-frame clones, and not every one. The table records 270,000 or so clones, 85% of them present only once. The sequence was collected from a woman aged 45-65 years who had been exposed to COVID-19. The V call is TRBV5-1, the J call TRBJ2-1; D may be TRBD1 (5 bases). Sample: PBMCs or T cells enriched from blood (not recorded which). CDR3 coding DNA: TGCGCCAGCAGCTTGGGTACAGGTTACAATGAGCAGTTCTTC. It is translated as CASSLGTGYNEQFF.